This T cell receptor beta chain was sequenced during a study of blood T cell repertoires in COVID-19 (dated by TCRdb to the early 2020s). Turning to the overall study: Collaborator samples came from the United States, Italy and Spain and covered acute and convalescent phases of COVID-19. The material from the prospective study consisted of cDNA or gDNA derived from T cells, B-cell-depleted T cells, or PBMCs. Deeply sampled blood TCRbeta repertoires from subjects exposed to, actively infected with, or recovered from COVID-19 were included in the dataset. The repertoires were made available in a free public database intended to serve as a resource for research on the immune response to SARS-CoV-2. Samples came from the ongoing ImmuneRACE study (first 160 participants) plus 1,254 subjects from 6 global collaborators. Nearly every sample came with metadata listing a de-identified subject ID, COVID-19 status, age in years and sex. Where HLA class I and class II types were available, the types were taken from metadata supplied by the sample provider, not from assay-based typing. What the research found in general, with its limitations: The quantity of clinical and demographic metadata differed by source and by participant and was supplied without curation.

TCRbeta CDR3 regions were amplified from genomic DNA by means of the immunoSEQ Assay, a bias-controlled multiplex PCR. Concerning the study's data processing: Nucleated cell counts per sample were estimated from amplification of reference gene primers within the assay. Sequence reads were collapsed and filtered to measure the absolute abundance of every unique TCRbeta CDR3 rearrangement. For each sample, productive Simpson clonality was calculated as the square root of Simpson's diversity index over productive rearrangements. Drawn from immuneACCESS, this table holds only the in-frame rearrangements with V and J called that TCRdb kept. Clones are partly lost; checked studies trace under half to an unresolved V gene and leave the rest unexplained. That table supplies the V and J calls and clone size; D and trimming were determined from the DNA. The sample yields approximately 150,000 clones; around 78% were counted once. The ten largest clonotypes hold approximately 2% of the sample.

The CDR3 has 14 amino acids, counting the end cysteine and phenylalanine. CDR3 DNA only is kept here, 42 bases in frame from base 1. The germline V gene provides CDR1 SGHDN and CDR2 FVKESK. V is trimmed back by 4 bases and J by 9 bases, and the junction contains 11 bases that no gene match accounts for. The collaborating institutions used their own protocols to collect whole blood in K2EDTA tubes. For TCRbeta analysis, collaborator samples were shipped as frozen whole blood, as isolated PBMCs, or as DNA extracted from either sample type. As to this clone: Its antigen is unknown. The input lacks base qualities; no much larger clone sits a single base away.

The specimen sequenced was peripheral blood. The chain is made from TRBV14 and TRBJ2-5; 7 junctional bases match TRBD2. The sequence was obtained from a woman in her sixties with acute or convalescent COVID-19. This receptor has the CDR3 CASSLGTIIGPQYF. The DNA sequence is given as TGTGCCAGCAGCCTTGGGACTATTATAGGGCCCCAGTACTTC.